This T cell receptor beta chain was sequenced for a study of shared clonotypes between healthy human individuals. Regarding the study as a whole: Shared clonotypes across all four donors exceeded non-shared ones in generation probability.

About this clone: Its antigen remains unknown.

The repertoire was sequenced with immunoSEQ multiplex PCR; TCRdb's copy has only in-frame clones and lacks some. The sample lists 1,500,000 or so clones; 98% to 99% were seen once. The sequence was obtained from a man aged 25 to 40 in good health. Sample: naive CD4+ T cells sorted from blood. Documented subset: CD45RA+ positively selected.

CDR3 sequence reads: CASRFRSGRVILDEQFF. The CDR3 DNA reads TGTGCCAGTAGATTCCGAAGCGGGAGGGTTATTTTAGATGAGCAGTTCTTC. The rearrangement uses TRBV19 and TRBJ2-1, with 10 positions matching TRBD2. CDR1 and CDR2 from the germline V gene are LNHDA and SQIVND (reference sequence). CDR3 size: 17 residues. Trimming took 6 bases from V and 8 from J; bases not matched to a gene: 16.